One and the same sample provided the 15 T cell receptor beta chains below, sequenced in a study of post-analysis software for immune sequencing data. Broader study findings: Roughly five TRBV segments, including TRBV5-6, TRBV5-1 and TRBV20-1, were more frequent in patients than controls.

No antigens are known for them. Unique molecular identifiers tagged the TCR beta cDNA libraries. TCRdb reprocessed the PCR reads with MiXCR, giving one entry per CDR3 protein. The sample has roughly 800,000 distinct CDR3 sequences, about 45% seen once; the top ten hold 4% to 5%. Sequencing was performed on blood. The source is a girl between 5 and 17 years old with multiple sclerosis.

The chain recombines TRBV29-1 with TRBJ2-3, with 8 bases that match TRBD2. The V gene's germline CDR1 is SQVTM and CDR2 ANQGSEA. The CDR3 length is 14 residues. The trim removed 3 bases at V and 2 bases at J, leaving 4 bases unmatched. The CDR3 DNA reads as TGCAGCGTTGATGAGCGGGAGTACACAGATACGCAGTATTTT. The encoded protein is CSVDEREYTDTQYF.

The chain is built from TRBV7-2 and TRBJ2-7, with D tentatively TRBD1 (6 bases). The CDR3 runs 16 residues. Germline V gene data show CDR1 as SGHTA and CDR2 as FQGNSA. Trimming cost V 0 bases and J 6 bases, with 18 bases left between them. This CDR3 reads CASSLARRTANLEQYF. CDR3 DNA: TGTGCCAGCAGCTTAGCGCGCAGGACAGCGAACCTCGAGCAGTACTTC. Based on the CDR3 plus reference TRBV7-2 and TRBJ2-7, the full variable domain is GAGVSQSPSNKVTEKGKDVELRCDPISGHTALYWYRQSLGQGLEFLIYFQGNSAPDKSGLPSDRFSAERTGGSVSTLTIQRTQQEDSAVYLCASSLARRTANLEQYFGPGTRLTVT.

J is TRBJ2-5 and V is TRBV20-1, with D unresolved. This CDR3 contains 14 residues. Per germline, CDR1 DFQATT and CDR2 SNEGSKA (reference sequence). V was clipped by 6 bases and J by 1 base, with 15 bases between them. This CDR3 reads CSAKHRLGQETQYF. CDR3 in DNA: TGCAGTGCGAAGCACCGTTTAGGCCAAGAGACCCAGTACTTC.

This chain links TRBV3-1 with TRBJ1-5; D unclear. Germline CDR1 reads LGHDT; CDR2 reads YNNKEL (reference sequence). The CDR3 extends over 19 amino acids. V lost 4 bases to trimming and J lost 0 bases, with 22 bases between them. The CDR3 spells CASSPLQQLFPNSNQPQHF. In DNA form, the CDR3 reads TGTGCCAGCAGCCCCCTCCAGCAGTTGTTCCCTAATAGCAATCAGCCCCAGCATTTT.

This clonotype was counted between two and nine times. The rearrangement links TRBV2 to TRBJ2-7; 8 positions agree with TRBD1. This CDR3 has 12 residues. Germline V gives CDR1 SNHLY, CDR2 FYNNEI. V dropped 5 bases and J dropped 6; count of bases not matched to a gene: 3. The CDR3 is CASSSGTGEQYF. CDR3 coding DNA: TGTGCCAGCAGTTCGGGGACAGGCGAGCAGTACTTC.

The CDR3 protein is CASSQDRGYSNQPQHF. CDR3 nucleotides: TGTGCCAGCAGCCAAGACAGGGGCTATAGCAATCAGCCCCAGCATTTT. This sequence joins TRBV4-2 and TRBJ1-5; perhaps TRBD1 as D (6 bases). The germline V gene has CDR1 LGHNA and CDR2 YNFKEQ. CDR3 length: 16 residues. Trimming left V 0 bases short and J 0 bases short, with 9 bases between.

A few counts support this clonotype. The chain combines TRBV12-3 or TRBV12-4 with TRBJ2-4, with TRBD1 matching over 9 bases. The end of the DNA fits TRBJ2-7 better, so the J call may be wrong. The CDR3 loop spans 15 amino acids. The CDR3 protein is CASSTSMGQGYEQYF. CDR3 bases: TGTGCCAGCAGTACCAGCATGGGACAGGGATACGAGCAGTACTTC.

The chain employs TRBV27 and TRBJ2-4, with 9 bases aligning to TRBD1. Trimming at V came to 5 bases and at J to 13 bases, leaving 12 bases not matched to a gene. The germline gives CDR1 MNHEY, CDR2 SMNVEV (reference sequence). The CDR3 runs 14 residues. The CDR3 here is CASSLSRDRVEQYF. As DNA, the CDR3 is TGTGCCAGCAGTCTGTCCCGGGACAGGGTAGAGCAGTACTTC.

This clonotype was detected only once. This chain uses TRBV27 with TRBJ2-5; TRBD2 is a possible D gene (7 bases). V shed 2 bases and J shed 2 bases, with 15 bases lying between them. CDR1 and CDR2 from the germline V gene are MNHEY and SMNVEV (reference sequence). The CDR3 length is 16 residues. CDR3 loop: CASSLRGGGVQETQYF. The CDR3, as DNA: TGTGCCAGCAGTTTAAGGGGAGGGGGGGTTCAAGAGACCCAGTACTTC.

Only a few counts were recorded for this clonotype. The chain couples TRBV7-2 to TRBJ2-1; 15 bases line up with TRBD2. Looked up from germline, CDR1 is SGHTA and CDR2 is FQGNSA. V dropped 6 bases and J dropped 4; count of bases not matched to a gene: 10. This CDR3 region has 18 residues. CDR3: CASSRTSGRERPYNEQFF. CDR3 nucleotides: TGTGCCAGCAGTCGGACTAGCGGGAGGGAACGACCGTACAATGAGCAGTTCTTC.

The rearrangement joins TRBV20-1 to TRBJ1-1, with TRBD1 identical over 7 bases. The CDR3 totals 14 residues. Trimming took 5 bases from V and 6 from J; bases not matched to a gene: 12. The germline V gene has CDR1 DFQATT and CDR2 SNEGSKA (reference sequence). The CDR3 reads CSAETGAQWSEAFF. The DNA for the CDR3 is TGCAGTGCTGAAACAGGGGCGCAGTGGTCTGAAGCTTTCTTT.

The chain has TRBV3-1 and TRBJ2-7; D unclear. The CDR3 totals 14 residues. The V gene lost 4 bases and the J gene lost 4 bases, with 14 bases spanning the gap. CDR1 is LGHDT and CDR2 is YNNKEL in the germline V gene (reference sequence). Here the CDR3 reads CASSPPSGFYEQYF. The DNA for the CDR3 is TGTGCCAGCAGCCCCCCATCCGGGTTTTACGAGCAGTACTTC.

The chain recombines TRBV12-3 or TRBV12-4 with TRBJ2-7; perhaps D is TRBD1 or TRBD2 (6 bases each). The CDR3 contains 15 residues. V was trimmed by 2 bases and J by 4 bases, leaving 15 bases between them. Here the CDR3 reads CASSLWGALGYEQYF. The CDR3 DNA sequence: TGTGCCAGCAGTTTATGGGGGGCCCTAGGGTACGAGCAGTACTTC.

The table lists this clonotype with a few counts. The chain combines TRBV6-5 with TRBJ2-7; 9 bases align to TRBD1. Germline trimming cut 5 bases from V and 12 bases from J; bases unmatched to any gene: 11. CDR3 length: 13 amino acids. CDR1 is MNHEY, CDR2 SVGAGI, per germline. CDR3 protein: CASSINPGTGWYF. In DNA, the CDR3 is TGTGCCAGCAGTATTAACCCCGGGACAGGGTGGTACTTC.

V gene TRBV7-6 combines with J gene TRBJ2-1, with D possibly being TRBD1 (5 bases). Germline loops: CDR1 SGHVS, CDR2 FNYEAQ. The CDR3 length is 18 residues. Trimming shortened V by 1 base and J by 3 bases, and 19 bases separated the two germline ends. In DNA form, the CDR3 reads TGTGCCAGCAGCTTAGAGGCAGGGCCCGCGTCGTTCTACAATGAGCAGTTCTTC. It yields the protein CASSLEAGPASFYNEQFF.